These 15 T cell receptor beta chains were sequenced from one sample in a study of blood T cell repertoires in COVID-19. The table came from immunoSEQ multiplex PCR; TCRdb's copy has only in-frame clones and leaves some out. The repertoire holds 90,000 to 100,000 clones, with less than 85% as singletons. Sequenced input: peripheral blood. The receptors were sampled from an elderly man with acute or convalescent COVID-19.

The gene calls are TRBV18 and TRBJ2-7; D perhaps matches TRBD1 (7 bases). Per germline, CDR1 KGHSH and CDR2 LQKENI. This CDR3 region has 15 residues. V lost 2 bases to trimming and J lost 4 bases, with 15 bases between them. The CDR3 DNA sequence: TGTGCCAGCTCACCATTCCGATCAGGGGGGTACGAGCAGTACTTC. As protein: CASSPFRSGGYEQYF.

This clone showed up just once. The rearrangement links TRBV6-5 to TRBJ1-5, with D tentatively TRBD1 (5 bases). V gave up 6 bases and J gave up 0 bases, with 12 bases separating them. CDR3 length: 15 amino acids. The germline V gene encodes CDR1 MNHEY and CDR2 SVGAGI. The CDR3 is CASSPGGASNQPQHF. The CDR3 DNA reads TGTGCCAGCAGCCCCGGCGGGGCTAGCAATCAGCCCCAGCATTTT.

This clone came up many times. The J gene is TRBJ2-3, the V gene TRBV9, with D possibly TRBD2 on 6 matching bases. V was trimmed by 0 bases and J by 2 bases, leaving 13 bases between them. The CDR3 is 16 residues long. Germline-derived CDR1 and CDR2 are SGDLS and YYNGEE. The CDR3 DNA sequence: TGTGCCAGCAGCGTAGTTAGCGGTAGGATCACAGATACGCAGTATTTT. Encoded protein: CASSVVSGRITDTQYF.

This chain uses TRBV2 with TRBJ2-1; the match to TRBD2 covers 11 bases. From germline, CDR1 is SNHLY and CDR2 FYNNEI. The CDR3 length is 14 residues. V lost 7 bases and J lost 8; bases outside the gene matches: 7. CDR3 residues: CASNFLAGGHEQFF. DNA of the CDR3: TGTGCCAGCAACTTTCTAGCGGGAGGTCATGAGCAGTTCTTC.

V usage is TRBV6-5 and J usage is TRBJ2-7; 11 positions agree with TRBD1. Germline lookup yields CDR1 MNHEY and CDR2 SVGAGI. The CDR3 runs to 14 residues. V lost 8 bases, J lost 9 bases, and 12 bases stayed unmatched. The DNA for the CDR3 is TGTGCCAGCCGTACTGGACAGGGGGCGCATGGGCAGTACTTC. It yields the protein CASRTGQGAHGQYF.

This clone was seen more than once but under ten times. The CDR3 bases are TGTGCCAGCAGCCCAGCCCTCGGGACAGGGAGCTCCTACGAGCAGTACTTC. Protein sequence: CASSPALGTGSSYEQYF. The V call is TRBV7-9, the J call TRBJ2-7; 9 positions agree with TRBD1. This CDR3 region has 17 residues. Germline loops: CDR1 SEHNR, CDR2 FQNEAQ (reference sequence). J lost 0 bases, V lost 5 bases, and 11 bases had no gene match.

The chain joins TRBV27 to TRBJ1-2; weak D call: TRBD1 (5 bases). Trimming left V 7 bases short and J 8 bases short, with 20 bases between. The CDR3 is 14 amino acids. Germline values: CDR1 MNHEY, CDR2 SMNVEV (reference sequence). The CDR3: CASMLDGGSGGYTF. CDR3 DNA sequence: TGTGCCAGCATGTTAGATGGGGGGAGCGGCGGCTACACCTTC.

The chain recombines TRBV6-5 with TRBJ2-7; D ambiguous. With 2 bases removed from V and 2 bases from J, the gap between germline ends came to 7 bases. The CDR3 covers 13 residues. CDR1 and CDR2 from the germline V gene are MNHEY and SVGAGI. Here the CDR3 DNA reads TGTGCCAGCAGTTACCCACAGACCTACGAGCAGTACTTC. It encodes CASSYPQTYEQYF.

The chain carries TRBV27 and TRBJ1-2, with a weak D call TRBD1 (6 bases). Deletions cut 3 bases from V and 7 bases from J, with 15 bases between. Looked up from germline, CDR1 is MNHEY and CDR2 is SMNVEV (reference sequence). The CDR3 is made up of 14 amino acids. The CDR3 DNA sequence: TGTGCCAGCAGTTTGTCCGCAGGGGTTGTTGGCTACACCTTC. Its protein product is CASSLSAGVVGYTF.

This chain connects TRBV5-4 to TRBJ2-6, with 12 bases aligning to TRBD1. V gave up 4 bases and J gave up 3 bases; unmatched junction bases: 11. Germline V gene lookup returns CDR1 SGHNT and CDR2 YYREEE (reference sequence). CDR3 length: 19 amino acids. The CDR3 coding sequence is TGTGCCAGCAGCACAAGGTTGGGACAGGGGGCATTTGGGGCCAACGTCCTGACTTTC. Encoded protein: CASSTRLGQGAFGANVLTF.

V is TRBV15 and J is TRBJ2-5, with D perhaps matching TRBD2 (5 bases). CDR3 length: 11 residues. Germline assignment: CDR1 LNHNV and CDR2 YYDKDF (reference sequence). V was shortened by 5 bases and J by 9 bases, with 10 bases between the two germline ends. The CDR3 spells CATSAGISQYF. The CDR3 coding sequence is TGTGCCACCAGCGCCGGGATTTCCCAGTACTTC.

V is TRBV28 and J is TRBJ1-4; 8 positions match TRBD1. V was pared by 2 bases and J by 11 bases, with 7 bases of the junction left unmatched. CDR1 is MDHEN and CDR2 is SYDVKM in the germline V gene. The CDR3 is 14 amino acids. For the CDR3, the DNA is TGTGCCAGCAGTTTAAATACAGGGGGTTGGAAACTGTTTTTT. Translated: CASSLNTGGWKLFF.

This chain links TRBV6-4 with TRBJ1-2, with a tentative D call TRBD1 (6 bases). The CDR3 extends over 11 amino acids. Looked up from germline, CDR1 is MRHNA and CDR2 is SNTAGT. V lost 0 bases to trimming and J lost 11 bases, with 7 bases between them. Written as DNA, the CDR3 is TGTGCCAGCAGTGACTCGACAGGATACACCTTC. It yields the protein CASSDSTGYTF.

The J gene is TRBJ2-1, the V gene TRBV29-1; 11 bases match TRBD1. CDR1 SQVTM and CDR2 ANQGSEA come from the germline V gene. This CDR3 spans 15 amino acids. V was pared by 2 bases and J by 7 bases, with 7 bases of the junction left unmatched. The CDR3 here is CSVESPGQGGNEQFF. The CDR3, as DNA: TGCAGCGTTGAATCACCGGGACAGGGGGGGAATGAGCAGTTCTTC.

The V call is TRBV5-4, the J call TRBJ2-7, with TRBD2 matching over 14 bases. V trimming: 0 bases; J trimming: 4 bases; junction bases outside the gene matches: 0. Germline V gene lookup returns CDR1 SGHNT and CDR2 YYREEE (reference sequence). The CDR3 length is 15 residues. CDR3 sequence reads: CASSLGLAGGYEQYF. DNA of the CDR3: TGTGCCAGCAGCTTGGGACTAGCGGGAGGGTACGAGCAGTACTTC.